The rows below give T cell receptor beta chains drawn from one sample of a study of molecular identifiers for immune sequencing clone quantification. One entry per CDR3 protein results from TCRdb running MiXCR on the PCR reads. The data hold fewer than 350,000 distinct CDR3 sequences, with over 20% observed a single time. Specimen: naive CD8+ T cells from blood, with Jurkat cell RNA spiked in. Receptor source: a human donor in good health. Some libraries in this study had Jurkat cell RNA spiked in. CDR3s include the opening cysteine and the closing phenylalanine or tryptophan. Fields, in order: CDR3 protein, CDR3 DNA, J gene, D gene, V gene, clone size. The D gene is left open where the match is weak. Not every row has a clone size; where given, it reads once, few, many or a size class.

CDR3 protein: CSARGLADGPYEQYF; CDR3 DNA: TGCAGTGCCCGAGGACTAGCGGACGGTCCCTACGAGCAGTACTTC; J gene: TRBJ2-7; D gene: TRBD2; V gene: TRBV20-1; clone size: few
CDR3 protein: CASLDMGEYTGELFF; CDR3 DNA: TGTGCCAGCCTCGATATGGGAGAGTACACCGGGGAGCTGTTTTTT; J gene: TRBJ2-2; D gene: NA; V gene: TRBV11-2; clone size: few
CDR3 protein: CASSFAAPWTIYNEQFF; CDR3 DNA: TGTGCCAGCAGTTTTGCCGCACCCTGGACCATCTACAATGAGCAGTTCTTC; J gene: TRBJ2-1; D gene: NA; V gene: TRBV27; clone size: NA
CDR3 protein: CASSSLPGLRGPYVQYF; CDR3 DNA: TGTGCCAGCAGTTCCCTCCCGGGTCTCAGGGGGCCCTACGTGCAGTACTTC; J gene: TRBJ2-7; D gene: TRBD1; V gene: TRBV28; clone size: NA
CDR3 protein: CASSTGQGRRSPLHF; CDR3 DNA: TGTGCCAGCAGCACGGGACAGGGGAGACGTTCACCCCTCCACTTT; J gene: TRBJ1-6; D gene: TRBD1; V gene: TRBV11-2; clone size: few
CDR3 protein: CAWNIAGGPREQFF; CDR3 DNA: TGTGCCTGGAACATAGCGGGAGGGCCCCGAGAGCAGTTCTTC; J gene: TRBJ2-1; D gene: TRBD2; V gene: TRBV30; clone size: NA
CDR3 protein: CSARDSRFSGNTIYF; CDR3 DNA: TGCAGTGCTAGAGATAGTAGGTTCTCTGGAAACACCATATATTTT; J gene: TRBJ1-3; D gene: NA; V gene: TRBV20-1; clone size: many
CDR3 protein: CASSIPDVANTGELFF; CDR3 DNA: TGTGCCAGCAGCATCCCCGATGTGGCGAACACCGGGGAGCTGTTTTTT; J gene: TRBJ2-2; D gene: NA; V gene: TRBV7-9; clone size: many
CDR3 protein: CASSEMDRSYGYAF; CDR3 DNA: TGTGCCAGCAGTGAAATGGATAGGTCGTATGGCTACGCCTTC; J gene: TRBJ1-2; D gene: NA; V gene: TRBV2; clone size: NA
CDR3 protein: CASSIEYRSTDTQYF; CDR3 DNA: TGTGCCAGTAGCATAGAGTACAGGAGCACAGATACGCAGTATTTT; J gene: TRBJ2-3; D gene: NA; V gene: TRBV19; clone size: many
CDR3 protein: CATSAKLAEDTNTGELFF; CDR3 DNA: TGTGCCACCAGTGCAAAACTAGCGGAAGACACGAACACCGGGGAGCTGTTTTTT; J gene: TRBJ2-2; D gene: TRBD2; V gene: TRBV24-1; clone size: many
CDR3 protein: CASSQETGPQVVEQYF; CDR3 DNA: TGCGCCAGCAGCCAAGAAACCGGGCCACAGGTGGTAGAGCAGTACTTC; J gene: TRBJ2-7; D gene: NA; V gene: TRBV4-1; clone size: few
CDR3 protein: CAGSRDYFWEQYF; CDR3 DNA: TGTGCCGGCAGTAGGGACTACTTCTGGGAGCAGTACTTC; J gene: TRBJ2-7; D gene: TRBD2; V gene: TRBV12-3/TRBV12-4; clone size: NA
CDR3 protein: CASSLIPGYEQYF; CDR3 DNA: TGTGCCAGCAGCTTAATCCCGGGTTACGAGCAGTACTTC; J gene: TRBJ2-7; D gene: NA; V gene: TRBV13; clone size: many
CDR3 protein: CASSWTESSYEQYF; CDR3 DNA: TGTGCCAGCAGTTGGACTGAAAGCTCCTACGAGCAGTACTTC; J gene: TRBJ2-7; D gene: NA; V gene: TRBV6-6; clone size: many
CDR3 protein: CSVAGGLAGASETQYF; CDR3 DNA: TGCAGCGTTGCCGGAGGACTAGCGGGAGCTTCAGAGACCCAGTACTTC; J gene: TRBJ2-5; D gene: TRBD2; V gene: TRBV29-1; clone size: many
CDR3 protein: CASSDQALAGGAGEQYF; CDR3 DNA: TGTGCCAGCAGTGACCAGGCGTTAGCGGGAGGTGCTGGGGAGCAGTACTTC; J gene: TRBJ2-7; D gene: TRBD2; V gene: TRBV2; clone size: few
CDR3 protein: CASSYPRGTSPLHF; CDR3 DNA: TGTGCCAGCAGTTACCCCCGGGGGACTTCACCCCTCCACTTT; J gene: TRBJ1-6; D gene: NA; V gene: TRBV6-2/TRBV6-3; clone size: few
CDR3 protein: CASSLTGSPYNEQFF; CDR3 DNA: TGTGCCAGCAGCTTAACGGGGTCCCCCTACAATGAGCAGTTCTTC; J gene: TRBJ2-1; D gene: NA; V gene: TRBV7-6; clone size: once
CDR3 protein: CASSPRAETQYF; CDR3 DNA: TGTGCCAGCTCACCAAGGGCAGAGACCCAGTACTTC; J gene: TRBJ2-5; D gene: NA; V gene: TRBV18; clone size: NA
CDR3 protein: CASSLIPGAKTGTEAFF; CDR3 DNA: TGTGCCAGCAGCTTAATCCCGGGAGCGAAAACGGGCACTGAAGCTTTCTTT; J gene: TRBJ1-1; D gene: NA; V gene: TRBV7-9; clone size: NA
CDR3 protein: CASGQIIRGRGSYNEQFF; CDR3 DNA: TGTGCCAGCGGCCAAATCATCCGGGGGCGGGGGAGCTACAATGAGCAGTTCTTC; J gene: TRBJ2-1; D gene: NA; V gene: TRBV14; clone size: NA
CDR3 protein: CASSLVPEDGELFF; CDR3 DNA: TGTGCCAGCAGCTTAGTCCCAGAGGACGGGGAGCTGTTTTTT; J gene: TRBJ2-2; D gene: NA; V gene: TRBV11-2; clone size: few
CDR3 protein: CASSLFSGRSGELFF; CDR3 DNA: TGTGCCAGCAGCTTATTTTCGGGGCGGTCCGGGGAGCTGTTTTTT; J gene: TRBJ2-2; D gene: NA; V gene: TRBV11-2; clone size: few
CDR3 protein: CASSLGAGGNPLPGANVLTF; CDR3 DNA: TGTGCCAGCAGTTTGGGGGCGGGGGGGAACCCCCTCCCTGGGGCCAACGTCCTGACTTTC; J gene: TRBJ2-6; D gene: TRBD2; V gene: TRBV12-3/TRBV12-4; clone size: few
CDR3 protein: CASSAGPQDTQPQHF; CDR3 DNA: TGTGCCAGCAGCGCCGGACCCCAGGACACTCAGCCCCAGCATTTT; J gene: TRBJ1-5; D gene: NA; V gene: TRBV9; clone size: NA
CDR3 protein: CASSLAGKLYEQYF; CDR3 DNA: TGCGCCAGCAGCTTGGCGGGAAAATTGTACGAGCAGTACTTC; J gene: TRBJ2-7; D gene: NA; V gene: TRBV5-1; clone size: many
CDR3 protein: CASSWGQGATEAFF; CDR3 DNA: TGTGCCAGCAGCTGGGGACAGGGGGCCACTGAAGCTTTCTTT; J gene: TRBJ1-1; D gene: TRBD1; V gene: TRBV5-4; clone size: many
CDR3 protein: CASSLGAGDQPQHF; CDR3 DNA: TGTGCCAGCAGCTTAGGGGCAGGGGATCAGCCCCAGCATTTT; J gene: TRBJ1-5; D gene: NA; V gene: TRBV7-2; clone size: many
CDR3 protein: CASSLGGTSGDDEQYF; CDR3 DNA: TGTGCCAGCAGCTTAGGTGGGACTAGCGGGGATGACGAGCAGTACTTC; J gene: TRBJ2-7; D gene: TRBD2; V gene: TRBV7-9; clone size: NA
CDR3 protein: CASSLGAQGSDGYTF; CDR3 DNA: TGTGCCAGCAGCTTAGGGGCACAGGGATCGGATGGCTACACCTTC; J gene: TRBJ1-2; D gene: NA; V gene: TRBV7-9; clone size: few
CDR3 protein: CASSRTSGGPDTDTQYF; CDR3 DNA: TGTGCCAGCAGCAGGACTAGCGGGGGGCCTGACACAGATACGCAGTATTTT; J gene: TRBJ2-3; D gene: NA; V gene: TRBV21-1; clone size: few
CDR3 protein: CASSPPRRTGESYEQYF; CDR3 DNA: TGTGCCAGCTCACCACCAAGGCGGACAGGGGAAAGCTACGAGCAGTACTTC; J gene: TRBJ2-7; D gene: TRBD1; V gene: TRBV18; clone size: many
CDR3 protein: CASSSTAFRSYNEQFF; CDR3 DNA: TGTGCCAGCAGTTCTACTGCTTTCAGATCCTACAATGAGCAGTTCTTC; J gene: TRBJ2-1; D gene: NA; V gene: TRBV6-2/TRBV6-3; clone size: NA
CDR3 protein: CASRGSGTEAFF; CDR3 DNA: TGTGCCAGTCGGGGATCGGGCACTGAAGCTTTCTTT; J gene: TRBJ1-1; D gene: NA; V gene: TRBV7-9; clone size: many
CDR3 protein: CASSLVRVLAGVVAKNIQYF; CDR3 DNA: TGTGCCAGCAGCTTAGTCCGCGTACTAGCGGGAGTGGTAGCCAAAAACATTCAGTACTTC; J gene: TRBJ2-4; D gene: TRBD2; V gene: TRBV11-3; clone size: few
CDR3 protein: CASSYSQKGLAEAFF; CDR3 DNA: TGTGCCAGCAGTTACTCTCAGAAAGGGTTGGCTGAAGCTTTCTTT; J gene: TRBJ1-1; D gene: NA; V gene: TRBV6-2/TRBV6-3; clone size: many
CDR3 protein: CSVEFPNYGYTF; CDR3 DNA: TGCAGCGTTGAATTTCCGAACTATGGCTACACCTTC; J gene: TRBJ1-2; D gene: NA; V gene: TRBV29-1; clone size: many
CDR3 protein: CASSLNSVSEVKNIQYF; CDR3 DNA: TGTGCCAGCAGCTTGAATTCGGTTTCAGAGGTCAAAAACATTCAGTACTTC; J gene: TRBJ2-4; D gene: NA; V gene: TRBV5-5; clone size: many
CDR3 protein: CASRTTGTDDYETQYF; CDR3 DNA: TGTGCCAGCAGAACCACCGGGACCGACGATTACGAGACCCAGTACTTC; J gene: TRBJ2-5; D gene: NA; V gene: TRBV11-2; clone size: many
CDR3 protein: CASSLRAGSYQPQHF; CDR3 DNA: TGTGCCAGCAGTCTGAGGGCAGGGTCTTATCAGCCCCAGCATTTT; J gene: TRBJ1-5; D gene: NA; V gene: TRBV27; clone size: many
CDR3 protein: CASSESQRGINQPQHF; CDR3 DNA: TGTGCCAGCAGTGAATCCCAACGCGGTATCAATCAGCCCCAGCATTTT; J gene: TRBJ1-5; D gene: NA; V gene: TRBV2; clone size: many
CDR3 protein: CASSYTGDYEQYF; CDR3 DNA: TGTGCCAGCAGTTACACTGGAGACTACGAGCAGTACTTC; J gene: TRBJ2-7; D gene: NA; V gene: TRBV6-5; clone size: many
CDR3 protein: CASSTTHRGIYNEQFF; CDR3 DNA: TGTGCCAGCAGCACGACTCACAGGGGTATCTACAATGAGCAGTTCTTC; J gene: TRBJ2-1; D gene: TRBD1; V gene: TRBV6-2/TRBV6-3; clone size: few
CDR3 protein: CASSLIGGEQYF; CDR3 DNA: TGTGCCAGCAGTTTGATCGGGGGCGAGCAGTACTTC; J gene: TRBJ2-7; D gene: NA; V gene: TRBV27; clone size: many
CDR3 protein: CASSYSSSFGGELFF; CDR3 DNA: TGTGCCAGCAGTTACTCGTCTAGCTTCGGCGGGGAGCTGTTTTTT; J gene: TRBJ2-2; D gene: NA; V gene: TRBV6-5; clone size: many
CDR3 protein: CSASSTGFGWEGAFF; CDR3 DNA: TGCAGTGCTAGCTCGACAGGGTTTGGTTGGGAGGGAGCTTTCTTT; J gene: TRBJ1-1; D gene: TRBD1; V gene: TRBV20-1; clone size: many
CDR3 protein: CASSYGDSEAFF; CDR3 DNA: TGTGCCAGCAGCTACGGGGATTCCGAAGCTTTCTTT; J gene: TRBJ1-1; D gene: NA; V gene: TRBV7-9; clone size: NA
CDR3 protein: CARPKGGPSYEQYF; CDR3 DNA: TGCGCCAGGCCTAAAGGTGGGCCGTCCTACGAGCAGTACTTC; J gene: TRBJ2-7; D gene: NA; V gene: TRBV5-1; clone size: many
CDR3 protein: CASSQVKTVEAFF; CDR3 DNA: TGTGCCAGCAGCCAAGTCAAGACAGTTGAAGCTTTCTTT; J gene: TRBJ1-1; D gene: NA; V gene: TRBV3-1; clone size: many
CDR3 protein: CASTTVLNTEAFF; CDR3 DNA: TGTGCCAGCACCACAGTTCTGAACACTGAAGCTTTCTTT; J gene: TRBJ1-1; D gene: NA; V gene: TRBV7-2; clone size: many
CDR3 protein: CASSYGLGGNEQFF; CDR3 DNA: TGTGCCAGCAGTTACGGACTAGGGGGCAATGAGCAGTTCTTC; J gene: TRBJ2-1; D gene: NA; V gene: TRBV6-5; clone size: many